This TCR beta chain was retrieved from a study of T cell clones after liver transplantation. V was trimmed by 2 bases and J by 1 base, leaving 12 bases between them. The CDR3 runs to 15 residues. Germline V lookup: CDR1 SGHRS, CDR2 YFSETQ. Sequencing used immunoSEQ multiplex PCR; TCRdb keeps in-frame clones, though not all of them. The sample gives about 120,000 clones, around nine tenths of which show up once; 0.83% is in the top ten. The chain joins TRBV5-1 to TRBJ1-1, with D possibly matching TRBD1 (5 bases). This sequence originates from a human patient who received a liver transplant. The T cells may come from the graft donor. The specimen comprised CD4+ T cells from blood, sampled 12 months after liver transplant. The CDR3 region has the DNA TGCGCCAGCAGCTTTAATGGTGGGGGGAACACTGAAGCTTTCTTT. Translated: CASSFNGGGNTEAFF.